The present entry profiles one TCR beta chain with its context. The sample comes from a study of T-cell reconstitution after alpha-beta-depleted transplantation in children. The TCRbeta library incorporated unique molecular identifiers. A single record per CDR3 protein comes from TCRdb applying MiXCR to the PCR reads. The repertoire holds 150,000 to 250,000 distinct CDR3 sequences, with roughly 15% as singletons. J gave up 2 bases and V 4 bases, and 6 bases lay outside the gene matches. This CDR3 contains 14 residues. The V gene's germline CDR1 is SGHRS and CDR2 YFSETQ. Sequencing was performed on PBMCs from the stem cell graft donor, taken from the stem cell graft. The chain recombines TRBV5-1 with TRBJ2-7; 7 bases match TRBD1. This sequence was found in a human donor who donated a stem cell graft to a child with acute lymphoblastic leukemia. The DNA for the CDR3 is TGCGCCAGCAGCCATGACAGGGTTGCCTACGAGCAGTACTTC. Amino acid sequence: CASSHDRVAYEQYF.